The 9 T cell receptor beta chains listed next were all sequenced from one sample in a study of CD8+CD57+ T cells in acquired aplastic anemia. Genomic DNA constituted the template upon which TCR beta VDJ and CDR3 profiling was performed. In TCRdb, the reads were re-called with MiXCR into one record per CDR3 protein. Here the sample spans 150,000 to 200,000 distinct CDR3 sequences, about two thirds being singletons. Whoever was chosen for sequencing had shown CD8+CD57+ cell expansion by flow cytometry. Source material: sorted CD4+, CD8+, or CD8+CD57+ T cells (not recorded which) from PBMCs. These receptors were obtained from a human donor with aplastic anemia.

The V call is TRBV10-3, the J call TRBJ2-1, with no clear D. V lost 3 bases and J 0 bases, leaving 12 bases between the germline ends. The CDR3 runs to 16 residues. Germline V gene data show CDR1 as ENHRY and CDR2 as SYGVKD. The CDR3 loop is CAISDKHMSSYNEQFF. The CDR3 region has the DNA TGTGCCATCAGTGATAAGCACATGAGCTCCTACAATGAGCAGTTCTTC.

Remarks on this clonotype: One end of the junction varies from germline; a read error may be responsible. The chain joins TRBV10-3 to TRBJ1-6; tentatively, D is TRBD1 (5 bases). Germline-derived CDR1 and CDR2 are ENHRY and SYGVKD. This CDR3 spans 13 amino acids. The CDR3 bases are TGTGCCACCAGTGCGGGGGGGTCCTCACCCCTCCACTTT. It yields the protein CATSAGGSSPLHF.

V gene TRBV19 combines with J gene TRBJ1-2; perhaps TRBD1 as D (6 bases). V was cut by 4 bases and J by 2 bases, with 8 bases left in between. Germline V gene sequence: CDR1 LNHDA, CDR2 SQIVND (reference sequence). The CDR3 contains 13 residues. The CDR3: CASSKGENYGYTF. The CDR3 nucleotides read TGTGCCAGTAGTAAGGGGGAGAACTATGGCTACACCTTC.

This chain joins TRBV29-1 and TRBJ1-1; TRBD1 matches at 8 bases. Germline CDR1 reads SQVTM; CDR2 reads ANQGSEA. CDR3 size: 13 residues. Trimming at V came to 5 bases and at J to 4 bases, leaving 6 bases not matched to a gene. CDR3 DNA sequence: TGCAGCGTTCGGACAGGGACGGGCACTGAAGCTTTCTTT. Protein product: CSVRTGTGTEAFF. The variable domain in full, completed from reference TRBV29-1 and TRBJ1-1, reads SAVISQKPSRDICQRGTSLTIQCQVDSQVTMMFWYRQQPGQSLTLIATANQGSEATYESGFVIDKFPISRPNLTFSTLTVSNMSPEDSSIYLCSVRTGTGTEAFFGQGTRLTVV.

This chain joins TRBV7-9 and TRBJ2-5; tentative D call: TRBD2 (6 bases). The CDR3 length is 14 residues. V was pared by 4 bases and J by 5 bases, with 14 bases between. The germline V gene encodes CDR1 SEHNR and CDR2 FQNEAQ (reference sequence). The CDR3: CASSWVTSPETQYF. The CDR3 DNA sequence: TGTGCCAGCAGCTGGGTGACTAGTCCGGAGACCCAGTACTTC.

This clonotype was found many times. The CDR3 DNA sequence: TGTGCCAGCGGGACGGGAGATAATTCACCCCTCCACTTT. Protein sequence: CASGTGDNSPLHF. The rearrangement joins TRBV6-4 to TRBJ1-6, with D tentatively TRBD1 (5 bases). V was trimmed by 8 bases and J by 5 bases, leaving 10 bases between them. This CDR3 is built from 13 residues. Germline CDR1 is MRHNA and CDR2 is SNTAGT.

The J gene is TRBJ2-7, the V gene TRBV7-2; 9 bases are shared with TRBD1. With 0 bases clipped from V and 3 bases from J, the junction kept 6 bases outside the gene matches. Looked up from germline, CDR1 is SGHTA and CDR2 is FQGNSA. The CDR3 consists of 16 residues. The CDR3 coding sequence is TGTGCCAGCAGCTTAGCCGGACAGGGGAGGATCTACGAGCAGTACTTC. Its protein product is CASSLAGQGRIYEQYF.

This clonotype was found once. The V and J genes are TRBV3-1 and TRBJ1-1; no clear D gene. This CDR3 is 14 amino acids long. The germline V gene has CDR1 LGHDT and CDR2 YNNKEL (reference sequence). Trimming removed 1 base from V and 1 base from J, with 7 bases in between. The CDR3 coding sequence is TGTGCCAGCAGCCAAGGATCAGAGAACACTGAAGCTTTCTTT. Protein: CASSQGSENTEAFF.

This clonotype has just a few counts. In DNA form, the CDR3 reads TGTGCCACCAGTTCAGGGAGGGGGTTGAACACTGAAGCTTTCTTT. This encodes CATSSGRGLNTEAFF. The chain combines TRBV24-1 with TRBJ1-1; maybe TRBD1 (6 bases). Trimming cost V 6 bases and J 0 bases, with 13 bases left between them. This CDR3 has 15 residues. The V gene's germline CDR1 is KGHDR and CDR2 SFDVKD.